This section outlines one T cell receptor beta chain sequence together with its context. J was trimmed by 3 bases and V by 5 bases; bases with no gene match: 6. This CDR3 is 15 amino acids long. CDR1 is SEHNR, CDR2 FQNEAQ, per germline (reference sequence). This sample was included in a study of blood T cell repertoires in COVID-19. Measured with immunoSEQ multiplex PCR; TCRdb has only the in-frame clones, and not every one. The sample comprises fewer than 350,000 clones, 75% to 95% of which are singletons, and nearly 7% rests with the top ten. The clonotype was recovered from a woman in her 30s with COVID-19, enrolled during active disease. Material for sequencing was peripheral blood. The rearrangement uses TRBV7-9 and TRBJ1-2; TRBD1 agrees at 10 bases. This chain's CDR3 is CASSRAGQGYYGYTF. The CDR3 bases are TGTGCCAGCAGCCGAGCGGGACAGGGGTACTATGGCTACACCTTC. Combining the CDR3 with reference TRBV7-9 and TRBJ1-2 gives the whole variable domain DTGVSQNPRHKITKRGQNVTFRCDPISEHNRLYWYRQTLGQGPEFLTYFQNEAQLEKSRLLSDRFSAERPKGSFSTLEIQRTEQGDSAMYLCASSRAGQGYYGYTFGSGTRLTVV.